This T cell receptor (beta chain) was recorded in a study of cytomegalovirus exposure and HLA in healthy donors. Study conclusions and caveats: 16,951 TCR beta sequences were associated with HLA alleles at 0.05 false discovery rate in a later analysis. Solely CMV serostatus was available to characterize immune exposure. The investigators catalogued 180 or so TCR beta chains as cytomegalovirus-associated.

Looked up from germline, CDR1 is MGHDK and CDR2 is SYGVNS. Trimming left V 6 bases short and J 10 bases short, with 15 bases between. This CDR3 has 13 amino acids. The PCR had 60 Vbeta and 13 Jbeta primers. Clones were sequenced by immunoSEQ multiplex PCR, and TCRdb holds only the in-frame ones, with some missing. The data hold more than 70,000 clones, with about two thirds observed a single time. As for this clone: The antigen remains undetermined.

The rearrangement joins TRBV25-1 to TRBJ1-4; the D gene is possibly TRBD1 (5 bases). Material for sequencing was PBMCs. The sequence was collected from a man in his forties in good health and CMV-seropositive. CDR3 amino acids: CASRGGVDGKLFF. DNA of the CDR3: TGTGCCAGCAGGGGAGGGGTGGACGGAAAACTGTTTTTT. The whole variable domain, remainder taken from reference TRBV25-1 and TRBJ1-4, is EADIYQTPRYLVIGTGKKITLECSQTMGHDKMYWYQQDPGMELHLIHYSYGVNSTEKGDLSSESTVSRIRTEHFPLTLESARPSHTSQYLCASRGGVDGKLFFGSGTQLSVL.